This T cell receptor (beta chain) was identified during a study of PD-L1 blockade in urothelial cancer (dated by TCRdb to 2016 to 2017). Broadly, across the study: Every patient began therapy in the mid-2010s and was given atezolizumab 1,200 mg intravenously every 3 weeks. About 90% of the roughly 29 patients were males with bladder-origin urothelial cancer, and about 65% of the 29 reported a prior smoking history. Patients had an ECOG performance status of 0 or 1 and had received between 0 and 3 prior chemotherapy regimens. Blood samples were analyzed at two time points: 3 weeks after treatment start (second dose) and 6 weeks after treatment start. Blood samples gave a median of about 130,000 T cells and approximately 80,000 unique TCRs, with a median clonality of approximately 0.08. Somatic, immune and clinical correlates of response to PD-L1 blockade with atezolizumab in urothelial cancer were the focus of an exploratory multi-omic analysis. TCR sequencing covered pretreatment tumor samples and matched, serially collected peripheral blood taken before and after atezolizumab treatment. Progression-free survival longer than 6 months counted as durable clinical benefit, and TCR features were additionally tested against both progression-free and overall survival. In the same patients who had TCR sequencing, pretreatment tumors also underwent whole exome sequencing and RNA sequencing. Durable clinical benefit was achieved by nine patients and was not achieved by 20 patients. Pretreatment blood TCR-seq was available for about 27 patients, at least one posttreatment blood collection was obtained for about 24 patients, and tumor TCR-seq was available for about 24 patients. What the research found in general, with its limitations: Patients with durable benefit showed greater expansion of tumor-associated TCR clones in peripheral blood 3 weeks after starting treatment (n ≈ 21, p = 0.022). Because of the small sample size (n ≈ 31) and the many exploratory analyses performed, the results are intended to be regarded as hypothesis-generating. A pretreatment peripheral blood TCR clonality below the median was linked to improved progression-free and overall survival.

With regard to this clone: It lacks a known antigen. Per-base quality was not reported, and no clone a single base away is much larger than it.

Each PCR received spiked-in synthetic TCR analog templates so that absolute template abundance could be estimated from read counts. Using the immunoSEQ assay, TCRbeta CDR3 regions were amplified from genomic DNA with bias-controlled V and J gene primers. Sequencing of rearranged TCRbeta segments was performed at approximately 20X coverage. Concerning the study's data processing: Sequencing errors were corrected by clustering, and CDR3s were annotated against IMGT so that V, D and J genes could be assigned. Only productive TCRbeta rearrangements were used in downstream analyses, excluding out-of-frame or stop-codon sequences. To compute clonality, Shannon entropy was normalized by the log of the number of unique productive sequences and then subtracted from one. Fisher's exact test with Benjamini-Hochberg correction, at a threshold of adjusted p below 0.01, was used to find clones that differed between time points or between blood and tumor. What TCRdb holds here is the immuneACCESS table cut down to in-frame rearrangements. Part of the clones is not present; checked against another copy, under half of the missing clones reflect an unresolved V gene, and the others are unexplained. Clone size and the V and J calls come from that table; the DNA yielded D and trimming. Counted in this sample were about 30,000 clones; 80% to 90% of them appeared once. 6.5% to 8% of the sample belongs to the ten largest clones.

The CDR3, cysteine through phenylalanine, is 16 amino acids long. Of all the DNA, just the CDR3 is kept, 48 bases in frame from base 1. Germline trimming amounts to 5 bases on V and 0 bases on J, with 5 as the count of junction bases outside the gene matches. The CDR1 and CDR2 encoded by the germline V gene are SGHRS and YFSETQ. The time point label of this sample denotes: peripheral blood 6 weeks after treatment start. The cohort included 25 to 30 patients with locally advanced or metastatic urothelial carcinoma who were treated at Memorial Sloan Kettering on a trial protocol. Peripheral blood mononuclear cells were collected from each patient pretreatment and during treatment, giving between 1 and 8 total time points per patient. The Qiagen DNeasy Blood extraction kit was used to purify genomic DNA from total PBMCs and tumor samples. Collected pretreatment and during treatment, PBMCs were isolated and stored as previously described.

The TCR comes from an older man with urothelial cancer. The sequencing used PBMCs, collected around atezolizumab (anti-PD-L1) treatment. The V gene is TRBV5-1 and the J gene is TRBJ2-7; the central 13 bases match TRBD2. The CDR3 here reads CASRGLAGSSSYEQYF. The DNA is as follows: TGCGCCAGCAGGGGACTAGCGGGATCGAGCTCCTACGAGCAGTACTTC.